This record covers a single TCR beta chain. As yet, its antigen is unknown. The protocol was immunoSEQ multiplex PCR, while the TCRdb copy is restricted to in-frame clones and leaves out a portion. In the table there are under 170,000 clones, about 93% of which are singletons. Trimming shortened V by 7 bases and J by 1 base, and 10 bases separated the two germline ends. CDR1 and CDR2 from the germline V gene are SNHLY and FYNNEI. The CDR3 totals 14 residues. This specimen belongs to a study of T cell responses to AZD1222 COVID-19 vaccine. Study-wide results and limits: Dominant CD4 TCR responses targeted spike regions 160-218 and 743-854. Baseline serostatus was positive in only a handful of AZD1222 recipients.

The receptor comes from an adult who received the AZD1222 COVID-19 vaccine. Sample: peripheral blood, taken 28 days after the second AZD1222 dose. The chain combines TRBV2 with TRBJ2-2, with D possibly being TRBD1 (6 bases). The CDR3 region has the DNA TGTGCCAGCAAGAAAGGGGGGAACACCGGGGAGCTGTTTTTT. Protein: CASKKGGNTGELFF.